A selection of T cell receptor beta chains follows, all from one sample in a study of blood T cell repertoires in COVID-19. The method was immunoSEQ multiplex PCR; TCRdb's version includes in-frame clones alone and lacks a portion of them. Seen here are 350,000 to 400,000 clones, roughly nine tenths observed once, and the top ten hold about 0.9%. Sequences were obtained from PBMCs or T cells enriched from blood (not recorded which). These receptor sequences come from a woman aged 40 to 55 who had been exposed to COVID-19. Both conserved end residues are part of each CDR3. The order of the fields is clone size, J gene, V gene, D gene, CDR3 DNA, CDR3 protein. The D gene is left open where the match is weak. Clone size is given for some rows only: seen once, a few or many times, or a class if the clone is expanded.

>.|TRBJ1-6|TRBV2|.
TGTGCCAGCAGCCGTATGCAGGTACCTAATTCACCCCTCCACTTT
CASSRMQVPNSPLHF
>.|TRBJ2-1|TRBV10-2|TRBD2
TGCGCCACCGCTGGACTAGCGGGAGGGAGCTCCTACAATGAGCAGTTCTTC
CATAGLAGGSSYNEQFF
>few|TRBJ1-6|TRBV25-1|TRBD1
TGTGCCAGCAGTGATCAAACAGGGGGAGGTTCACCCCTCCACTTT
CASSDQTGGGSPLHF
>once|TRBJ2-7|TRBV11-2|TRBD2
TGTGCCAGCAGCTTAGTCGGATTCCCCAGCGGGGGGGCCGTCGAGCAGTACTTC
CASSLVGFPSGGAVEQYF
>.|TRBJ1-1|TRBV10-3|.
TGTGCCATCAGTGATAAGGGGAATGGTGAAGCTTTCTTT
CAISDKGNGEAFF
>.|TRBJ1-5|TRBV2|.
TGTGCCAGCAGATCCCAGGGGATCGGCAATCAGCCCCAGCATTTT
CASRSQGIGNQPQHF
>.|TRBJ2-1|TRBV18|TRBD1
TGTGCCAGCTCACCGGACGACAGGGTCTATCGCGATGAGCAGTTCTTC
CASSPDDRVYRDEQFF
>.|TRBJ2-7|TRBV7-2|TRBD2
TGTGCCAGCAGCTTGGGACTAGCGGGCCTCTACGAGCAGTACTTC
CASSLGLAGLYEQYF
>.|TRBJ2-3|TRBV5-1|TRBD2
TGCGCCAGCAGCCTACTAGCGGGGGGCCTCACAGATACGCAGTATTTT
CASSLLAGGLTDTQYF
>.|TRBJ2-7|TRBV19|TRBD2
TGTGCCAGTACCCTAGCGGGGGGGAGCTCCTACGAGCAGTACTTC
CASTLAGGSSYEQYF
>.|TRBJ2-6|TRBV7-8|.
TGTGCCAGCAGCTTGAGTTCCTGGCCGGGGGGGGCCAACGTCCTGACTTTC
CASSLSSWPGGANVLTF
>.|TRBJ2-4|TRBV29-1|.
TGCAGCGTTGAAACAGGGAAGGCCAAAAACATTCAGTACTTC
CSVETGKAKNIQYF
>.|TRBJ1-2|TRBV30|.
TGTGCCTGGACGTCTCGACAGCTCTATGGCTACACCTTC
CAWTSRQLYGYTF
>once|TRBJ1-2|TRBV9|.
TGTGCCAGTACGACGTTTGCAAATCAGGGATATGGCTACACCTTC
CASTTFANQGYGYTF
>.|TRBJ1-1|TRBV7-3|.
TGTGCCAGCAGCTTATCAGTGGCAGGCACTGAAGCTTTCTTT
CASSLSVAGTEAFF
>.|TRBJ2-2|TRBV18|.
TGTGCCAGCTCACTTAAACGGGTGGACAGGAACACCGGGGAGCTGTTTTTT
CASSLKRVDRNTGELFF
>.|TRBJ2-7|TRBV5-4|TRBD1
TGTGCCAGCAGCTCACCGGGACAGGGAGTTTACGAGCAGTACTTC
CASSSPGQGVYEQYF
>.|TRBJ2-1|TRBV15|.
TGTGCCACCAGCAGAGATCTGAGCGACTTCTACAATGAGCAGTTCTTC
CATSRDLSDFYNEQFF
>.|TRBJ2-7|TRBV6-2/TRBV6-3|.
TGTGCCAGCAGTAATAGCGGATCAGGAAACGAGCAGTACTTC
CASSNSGSGNEQYF
>.|TRBJ1-5|TRBV7-9|TRBD1
TGTGCCAGCAGCTTAGCCGGGACAGGCAATCAGCCCCAGCATTTT
CASSLAGTGNQPQHF
>.|TRBJ1-5|TRBV30|.
TGTGCCTGCCGGAAGGGGGGGTATAGCAATCAGCCCCAGCATTTT
CACRKGGYSNQPQHF
>.|TRBJ2-3|TRBV27|TRBD2
TGTGCCAGCAGTTTATCGACCCCTGCGCGGGGGGGCCGGGATACGCAGTATTTT
CASSLSTPARGGRDTQYF
>few|TRBJ2-2|TRBV7-2|.
TGTGCCAGCAGCTTAGTCTCAGGGTCCGGGGAGCTGTTTTTT
CASSLVSGSGELFF
>.|TRBJ2-3|TRBV6-2/TRBV6-3|.
TGTGCCAGCAGTTTTTCGAGCAGGCCAGATACGCAGTATTTT
CASSFSSRPDTQYF
>.|TRBJ2-7|TRBV7-8|TRBD2
TGTGCCAGCAGCTTAATATCTCGCGGGAGCCCCTACGAGCAGTACTTC
CASSLISRGSPYEQYF
>.|TRBJ1-6|TRBV2|TRBD1
TGTGCCAGCAGGGTGGGACAGGGGAATTCACCCCTCCACTTT
CASRVGQGNSPLHF
>.|TRBJ1-3|TRBV4-3|.
TGCGCCAGCAGCCAACGCTCCCCCGGAGGGATCGTCTCTGGAAACACCATATATTTT
CASSQRSPGGIVSGNTIYF
>.|TRBJ1-3|TRBV14|.
TGTGCCAGCAGCCAACACGGAGGACGGATCCGCTCTGGAAACACCATATATTTT
CASSQHGGRIRSGNTIYF
>.|TRBJ1-6|TRBV6-5|.
TGTGCCAGCAGCCTACAGGGCCTTGACTCACCCCTCCACTTT
CASSLQGLDSPLHF
>.|TRBJ2-2|TRBV3-1/TRBV3-2|.
TGTGCCAGCAGCCAAGCCAGGGGAGCTGGGGAGCTGTTTTTT
CASSQARGAGELFF
>.|TRBJ1-5|TRBV7-9|TRBD1
TGTGCCAGCAGACGCACAGGGGAGGCTCAGCCCCAGCATTTT
CASRRTGEAQPQHF
>.|TRBJ2-1|TRBV11-3|.
TGTGCCAGCAGCCCTAACAATGAGCAGTTCTTC
CASSPNNEQFF
>.|TRBJ2-7|TRBV24-1|.
TGTGCCACCAGCGACCACAGGGTCTGGGACTTC
CATSDHRVWDF
>.|TRBJ1-1|TRBV5-1|.
TGCGCCAGCTCGGCGGGACGCGGTGAAGCTTTCTTT
CASSAGRGEAFF
>.|TRBJ1-2|TRBV30|.
TGTGCCTTATCGGGACAAAACTATGGCTACACCTTC
CALSGQNYGYTF
>.|TRBJ1-3|TRBV10-3|TRBD1
TGTGCCTCCCCGGGGAGACAGGGGGTTATGGGAAACACCATATATTTT
CASPGRQGVMGNTIYF
>.|TRBJ2-5|TRBV7-6|.
TGTGCCAGCAGCTTACGGCCGGAGAATTTCCAAGAGACCCAGTACTTC
CASSLRPENFQETQYF
>.|TRBJ1-4|TRBV24-1|.
TGTGCCACCAGTGATTCTCATCGGAATCGGACAGATACTAATGAAAAACTGTTTTTT
CATSDSHRNRTDTNEKLFF
>.|TRBJ1-4|TRBV5-6|TRBD1
TGTGCCAGCAGCTTAGGACAGGGGGATGAAAAACTGTTTTTT
CASSLGQGDEKLFF
>.|TRBJ1-4|TRBV7-9|.
TGTGCCAGCAGCTCCGTCGGACAGAATCCGCATGAAAAACTGTTTTTT
CASSSVGQNPHEKLFF
>.|TRBJ1-1|TRBV29-1|.
TGCAGCGTTCTGTGGAGCACTGAAGCTTTCTTT
CSVLWSTEAFF
>.|TRBJ1-3|TRBV10-3|TRBD1
TGTGCCAGTAGGGACAGGGATGGAAACACCATATATTTT
CASRDRDGNTIYF
>.|TRBJ1-4|TRBV19|TRBD1
TGTGCCAGTAGTGAAACCGGGACAGGTTATATTAATGAAAAACTGTTTTTT
CASSETGTGYINEKLFF
>.|TRBJ2-7|TRBV6-5|TRBD2
TGTGCCAGCAGTTCCGGGGGGGCCTCCACCTACGAGCAGTACTTC
CASSSGGASTYEQYF
>.|TRBJ1-3|TRBV9|.
TGTGCCAGCAGTCGACTCGGGGAACTTCACTCTGGAAACACCATATATTTT
CASSRLGELHSGNTIYF
>.|TRBJ2-7|TRBV9|TRBD1
TGTGCCAGCAGCGTGGGGACAGGGGGCCCCTACGAGCAGTACTTC
CASSVGTGGPYEQYF
>.|TRBJ1-5|TRBV11-3|TRBD1
TGTGCCAGCAGCTCCGGACAGGAGGGTCAGCCCCAGCATTTT
CASSSGQEGQPQHF
>once|TRBJ2-5|TRBV7-2|.
TGTGCCAGCAGCTTAGCAGGGCAGGGTGGTGAGACCCAGTACTTC
CASSLAGQGGETQYF
>.|TRBJ2-5|TRBV10-2|TRBD1
TGCGCCAGCAGTGAGACGTCCACAGGGGTTAGGGAGACCCAGTACTTC
CASSETSTGVRETQYF
>.|TRBJ2-1|TRBV4-3|TRBD1
TGCGCCAGCAGCCAGGAGGACAGGGCGGGATACAATGAGCAGTTCTTC
CASSQEDRAGYNEQFF
>.|TRBJ1-1|TRBV2|TRBD1
TGTGCCAGCAGAGGTCAGGGGGCCACTGAAGCTTTCTTT
CASRGQGATEAFF